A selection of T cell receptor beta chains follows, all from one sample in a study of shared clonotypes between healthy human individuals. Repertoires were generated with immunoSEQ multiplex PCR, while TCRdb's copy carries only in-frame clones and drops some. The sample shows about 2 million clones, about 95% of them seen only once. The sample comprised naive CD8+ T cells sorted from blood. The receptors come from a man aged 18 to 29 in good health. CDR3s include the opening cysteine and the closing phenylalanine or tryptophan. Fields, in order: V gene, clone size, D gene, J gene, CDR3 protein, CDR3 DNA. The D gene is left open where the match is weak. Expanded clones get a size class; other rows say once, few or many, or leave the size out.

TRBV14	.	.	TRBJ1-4	CASSQVGLFGEKLFF	TGTGCCAGCAGCCAAGTAGGTCTTTTCGGTGAAAAACTGTTTTTT
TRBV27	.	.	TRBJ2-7	CASSPTPKTEQYF	TGTGCCAGCAGTCCGACCCCGAAGACCGAGCAGTACTTC
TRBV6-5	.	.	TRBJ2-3	CASSFGGTDTQYF	TGTGCCAGCAGTTTCGGCGGCACAGATACGCAGTATTTT
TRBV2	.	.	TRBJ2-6	CASIVGGEANVLTF	TGTGCCAGCATTGTAGGGGGGGAGGCCAACGTCCTGACTTTC
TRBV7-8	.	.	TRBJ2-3	CASSSTRTDTQYF	TGTGCCAGCAGCTCCACCCGGACAGATACGCAGTATTTT
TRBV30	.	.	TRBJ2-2	CAARNTGELFF	TGTGCCGCCCGCAACACCGGGGAGCTGTTTTTT
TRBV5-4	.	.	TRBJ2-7	CASSLDRTSYEQYF	TGTGCCAGCAGCTTGGACAGGACCTCCTACGAGCAGTACTTC
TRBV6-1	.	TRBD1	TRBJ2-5	CASSEWDRGGKETQYF	TGTGCCAGCAGTGAATGGGACAGGGGGGGGAAGGAGACCCAGTACTTC
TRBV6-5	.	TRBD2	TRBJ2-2	CASSYLTAGGTGELFF	TGTGCCAGCAGTTACTTGACGGCGGGAGGCACCGGGGAGCTGTTTTTT
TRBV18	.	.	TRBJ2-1	CASSPRRDSYNEQFF	TGTGCCAGCTCACCAAGGCGGGACTCCTACAATGAGCAGTTCTTC
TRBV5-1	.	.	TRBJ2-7	CASSLAVGNEQYF	TGCGCCAGCAGCTTGGCCGTGGGTAACGAGCAGTACTTC
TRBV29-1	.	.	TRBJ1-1	CSVEAGAPEAFF	TGCAGCGTTGAAGCAGGGGCCCCTGAAGCTTTCTTT
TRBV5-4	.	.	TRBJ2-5	CASSLDGQQVQETQYF	TGTGCCAGCAGCTTGGACGGGCAACAGGTACAAGAGACCCAGTACTTC
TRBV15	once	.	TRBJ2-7	CATSTSGTSYEQYF	TGTGCCACCAGCACCTCCGGGACCTCCTACGAGCAGTACTTC
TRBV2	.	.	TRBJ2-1	CASTIGESQFF	TGTGCCAGCACAATAGGGGAGTCGCAGTTCTTC
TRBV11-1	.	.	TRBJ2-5	CASSQQGPQETQYF	TGTGCCAGCAGCCAGCAGGGGCCACAAGAGACCCAGTACTTC
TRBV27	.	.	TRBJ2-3	CASSLLRGETQYF	TGTGCCAGCAGTTTATTACGGGGCGAGACGCAGTATTTT
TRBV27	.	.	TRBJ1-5	CASSTLGESNQPQHF	TGTGCCAGCAGTACCCTCGGGGAGAGCAATCAGCCCCAGCATTTT
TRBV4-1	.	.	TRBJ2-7	CASSQEQRHSYEQYF	TGCGCCAGCAGCCAAGAACAGAGGCACTCCTACGAGCAGTACTTC
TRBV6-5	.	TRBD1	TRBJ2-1	CASSYGGTGDKFF	TGTGCCAGCAGTTACGGCGGGACAGGTGATAAGTTCTTC
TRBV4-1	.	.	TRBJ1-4	CASSQASGLNEKLFF	TGCGCCAGCAGCCAAGCCTCCGGATTAAATGAAAAACTGTTTTTT
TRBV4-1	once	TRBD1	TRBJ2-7	CASSQVTGTGREQYF	TGCGCCAGCAGCCAAGTGACCGGGACAGGGCGCGAGCAGTACTTC
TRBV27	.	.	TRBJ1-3	CASSLGGLGNTIYF	TGTGCCAGCAGTTTAGGGGGACTCGGAAACACCATATATTTT
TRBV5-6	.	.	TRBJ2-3	CASSYGPRTDTQYF	TGTGCCAGCAGCTACGGACCCCGCACAGATACGCAGTATTTT
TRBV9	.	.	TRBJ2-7	CASIFYEQYF	TGTGCCAGCATTTTTTACGAGCAGTACTTC
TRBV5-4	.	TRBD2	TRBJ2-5	CASSFGLAGGRETQYF	TGTGCCAGCAGCTTCGGACTAGCGGGAGGACGAGAGACCCAGTACTTC
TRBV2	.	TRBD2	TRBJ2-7	CASIVTSGSYEQYF	TGTGCCAGCATCGTGACTAGCGGGAGCTACGAGCAGTACTTC
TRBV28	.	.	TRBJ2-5	CASSRQGKTETQYF	TGTGCCAGCAGTCGCCAGGGAAAAACGGAGACCCAGTACTTC
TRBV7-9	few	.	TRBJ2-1	CASSSGYNEQFF	TGTGCCAGCAGCTCAGGTTACAATGAGCAGTTCTTC
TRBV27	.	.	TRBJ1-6	CASSLMGGSSYNSPLHF	TGTGCCAGCAGCCTCATGGGGGGAAGCTCCTATAATTCACCCCTCCACTTT
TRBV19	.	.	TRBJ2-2	CASSIFGRANTGELFF	TGTGCCAGTAGTATTTTCGGCAGAGCGAACACCGGGGAGCTGTTTTTT
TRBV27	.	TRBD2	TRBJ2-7	CASSPLAATYEQYF	TGTGCCAGCAGCCCACTAGCGGCGACCTACGAGCAGTACTTC
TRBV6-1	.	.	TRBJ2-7	CASIYTYEQYF	TGTGCCAGCATTTACACCTACGAGCAGTACTTC
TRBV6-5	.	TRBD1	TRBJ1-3	CASSTTGSGNTIYF	TGTGCCAGCAGCACGACAGGGAGTGGAAACACCATATATTTT
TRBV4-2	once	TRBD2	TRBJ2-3	CASSQDFAGETDTQYF	TGTGCCAGCAGCCAAGATTTCGCGGGGGAGACAGATACGCAGTATTTT
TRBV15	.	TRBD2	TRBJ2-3	CATSRAAAGGPVTQYF	TGTGCCACCAGCAGAGCGGCAGCGGGGGGGCCCGTTACGCAGTATTTT
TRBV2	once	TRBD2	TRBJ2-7	CASTLAGGFYEQYF	TGTGCCAGCACTCTAGCGGGGGGCTTCTACGAGCAGTACTTC
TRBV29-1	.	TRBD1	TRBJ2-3	CSVEDRRTGVVDTQYF	TGCAGCGTTGAAGATCGTAGGACAGGGGTAGTAGATACGCAGTATTTT
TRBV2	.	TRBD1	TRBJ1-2	CASRPPGQGSGYGYTF	TGTGCCAGCAGACCGCCGGGACAGGGAAGCGGCTATGGCTACACCTTC
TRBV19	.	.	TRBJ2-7	CASSRDSSYEQYF	TGTGCCAGCAGTCGCGACAGCTCCTACGAGCAGTACTTC
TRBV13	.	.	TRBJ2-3	CASSLSSTDTQYF	TGTGCCAGCAGCTTAAGTAGCACAGATACGCAGTATTTT
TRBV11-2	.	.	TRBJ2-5	CASSPDGETQYF	TGTGCCAGCAGCCCCGACGGGGAGACCCAGTACTTC
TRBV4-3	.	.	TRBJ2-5	CASSPGTGSVAQYF	TGCGCCAGCAGCCCCGGCACGGGGTCGGTGGCCCAGTACTTC
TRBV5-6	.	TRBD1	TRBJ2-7	CASRGDSYEQYF	TGTGCCAGCAGAGGGGACAGCTACGAGCAGTACTTC
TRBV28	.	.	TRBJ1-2	CASTGQGGVYGYTF	TGTGCCAGCACGGGGCAGGGAGGCGTATATGGCTACACCTTC
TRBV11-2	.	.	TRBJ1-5	CASSLAEPNQPQHF	TGTGCCAGCAGCTTGGCAGAACCCAATCAGCCCCAGCATTTT
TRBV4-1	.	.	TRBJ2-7	CASSQVRDAYEQYF	TGCGCCAGCAGCCAAGTCCGGGACGCCTACGAGCAGTACTTC
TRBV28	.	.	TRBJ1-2	CASSSIQAGNYGYTF	TGTGCCAGCAGTTCCATCCAGGCAGGGAACTATGGCTACACCTTC
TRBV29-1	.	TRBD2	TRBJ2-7	CSVTGTSGAYEQYF	TGCAGCGTTACCGGGACTAGCGGGGCCTACGAGCAGTACTTC
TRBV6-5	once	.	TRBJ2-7	CASSWTEGFDEQYF	TGTGCCAGCAGTTGGACGGAGGGATTTGACGAGCAGTACTTC
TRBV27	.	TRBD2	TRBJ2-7	CASSSLRLAGGNSYEQYF	TGTGCCAGCAGTTCCCTACGACTAGCGGGGGGCAATTCCTACGAGCAGTACTTC
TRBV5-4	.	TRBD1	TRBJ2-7	CASSAGQALSYEQYF	TGTGCCAGCAGCGCGGGACAGGCTTTATCCTACGAGCAGTACTTC
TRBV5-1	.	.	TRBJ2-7	CASSSQGYEQYF	TGCGCCAGCAGCTCCCAGGGTTACGAGCAGTACTTC
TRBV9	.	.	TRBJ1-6	CASSVDWRALHF	TGTGCCAGCAGCGTAGATTGGAGGGCCCTCCACTTT
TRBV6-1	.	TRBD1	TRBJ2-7	CASRTTGWTYEQYF	TGTGCCAGCAGAACGACAGGGTGGACCTACGAGCAGTACTTC
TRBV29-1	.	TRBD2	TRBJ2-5	CSVEETSGTETQYF	TGCAGCGTTGAAGAAACTAGCGGGACGGAGACCCAGTACTTC
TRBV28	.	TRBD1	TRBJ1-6	CASSYAGTGNSPLHF	TGTGCCAGCAGTTATGCCGGGACAGGGAATTCACCCCTCCACTTT
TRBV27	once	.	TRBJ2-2	CASSLRGTGELFF	TGTGCCAGCAGTTTAAGGGGTACCGGGGAGCTGTTTTTT
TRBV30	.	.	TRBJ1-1	CAHTVTGTEAFF	TGTGCTCACACCGTAACGGGCACTGAAGCTTTCTTT